This TCR beta chain was identified in a study of shared clonotypes between healthy human individuals. Recent acute infections and vaccinations were absent in the healthy HIV-negative adult donors. Within Nashville, Tennessee resided all donors, each a Caucasian adult. The germline V and J ends were trimmed by 4 bases and 3 bases, with 13 bases remaining between them. Germline loops: CDR1 SGHTA, CDR2 FQGNSA. There are 14 residues in the CDR3. TCRdb keeps only in-frame clones here, not all; method: immunoSEQ multiplex PCR. The sample has under 350,000 clones, roughly 91% seen once; the top ten hold around 15%.

This chain connects TRBV7-2 to TRBJ2-7; D possibly uses TRBD1 or TRBD2 (5 bases each). This clonotype was obtained from a man younger than 30 in good health. The sample consisted of memory CD8+ T cells sorted from blood. Subset noted: CD45RO+ cells pooled with CCR7-negative TemRA cells. The CDR3 protein is CASSSILGDYEQYF. DNA for the CDR3: TGTGCCAGCAGCTCCATTTTGGGGGACTACGAGCAGTACTTC. The variable domain in full, completed from reference TRBV7-2 and TRBJ2-7, reads GAGVSQSPSNKVTEKGKDVELRCDPISGHTALYWYRQSLGQGLEFLIYFQGNSAPDKSGLPSDRFSAERTGGSVSTLTIQRTQQEDSAVYLCASSSILGDYEQYFGPGTRLTVT.